Sequencing of this T cell receptor (beta chain) was carried out in a study of T cells after yellow fever vaccination. Study information: Fractions with few cells were prepared using SMART-Seq v4 Ultra Low Input. General study results and limits: Some clonotypes, a small share, were shared between CD4 and CD8 compartments. It was a weaker secondary response, yet one that peaked faster, at day 5 versus 15.

UMIs were added to TCR cDNA along with a universal primer site when it was made by 5'RACE template switching. MiXCR was run by TCRdb on the 5' RACE reads, yielding one entry per CDR3 protein. The sample contains some 300,000 distinct CDR3 sequences, roughly 9% of which appear only once. The CDR3 covers 13 residues. The germline V gene has CDR1 DFQATT and CDR2 SNEGSKA (reference sequence). V dropped 2 bases and J dropped 0 bases, with 5 bases sitting between them. This clonotype was seen many times. The antigen is not known. The specimen was CD4+ T cells sorted from PBMCs, collected 5 days after the yellow fever booster vaccination. This clonotype originated in a man between 18 and 35 years old who received the YFV17D yellow fever vaccine. The V gene is TRBV20-1, the J gene TRBJ2-4; unclear D gene. CDR3 sequence: CSARRLAKNIQYF. The CDR3 bases are TGCAGTGCTAGAAGACTAGCCAAAAACATTCAGTACTTC.